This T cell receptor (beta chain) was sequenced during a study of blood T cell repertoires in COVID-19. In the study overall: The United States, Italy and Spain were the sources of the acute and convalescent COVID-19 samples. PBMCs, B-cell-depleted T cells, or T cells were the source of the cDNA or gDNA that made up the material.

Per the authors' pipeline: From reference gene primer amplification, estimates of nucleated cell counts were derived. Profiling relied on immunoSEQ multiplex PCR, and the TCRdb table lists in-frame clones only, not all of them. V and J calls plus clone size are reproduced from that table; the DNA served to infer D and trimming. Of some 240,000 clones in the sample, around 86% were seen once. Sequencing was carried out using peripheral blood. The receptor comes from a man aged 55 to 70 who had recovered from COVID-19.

The CDR3 spells CASWPPGQGTEAFF. The CDR3 DNA sequence: TGTGCCAGCTGGCCCCCGGGACAGGGGACTGAAGCTTTCTTT. V usage is TRBV27 and J usage is TRBJ1-1, with 10 bases fitting TRBD1. Germline CDR1 and CDR2: MNHEY and SMNVEV (reference sequence). The CDR3 loop spans 14 amino acids. Trimming removed 8 bases from V and 5 bases from J; junction bases left unmatched: 8.